Below, 32 T cell receptor beta chains from the same sample are listed, as sequenced in a study of Ad26.COV2.S vaccination and SARS-CoV-2 variants. Treatment specified: over 15 received Ad26.COV2.S at low or high dose, single or two shots; about 5 received placebo; per-sample allocation not given. Specimens were obtained on day 63 following the first vaccine or placebo injection. Using immunoSEQ multiplex PCR, the repertoire was profiled, and TCRdb retains in-frame clones only, with some absent. This sample has 200,000 to 300,000 clones, with around 89% found just once. The sample consisted of peripheral blood, taken in a trial of Ad26.COV2.S vaccine versus placebo. The receptors were gathered from a person aged 18-60 years who received the Ad26.COV2.S COVID-19 vaccine or a placebo.

The J gene is TRBJ1-1, the V gene TRBV27; D may be TRBD1 (6 bases). Per germline, CDR1 MNHEY and CDR2 SMNVEV (reference sequence). With 8 bases removed from V and 1 base from J, the gap between germline ends came to 23 bases. CDR3 length: 17 residues. The CDR3 is CASSPRGAVKTNTEAFF. As DNA, the CDR3 is TGTGCCAGCTCCCCTAGGGGGGCAGTCAAAACGAACACTGAAGCTTTCTTT.

V is TRBV19 and J is TRBJ1-5, with 9 bases identical to TRBD1. Per germline, CDR1 LNHDA and CDR2 SQIVND (reference sequence). The CDR3 covers 14 residues. J was trimmed by 4 bases and V by 3 bases; bases with no gene match: 1. The CDR3 DNA sequence: TGTGCCAGTAGTATGGGGACAGGGAATCAGCCCCAGCATTTT. This codes for CASSMGTGNQPQHF.

The chain joins TRBV19 to TRBJ2-1; D could derive from TRBD1 or TRBD2 (7 bases each). CDR1 LNHDA and CDR2 SQIVND come from the germline V gene (reference sequence). Trimming removed 7 bases at V and 7 bases at J, with 14 bases between. This CDR3 comprises 13 residues. DNA of the CDR3: TGTGCCAGTACCTCCAGGGGGGGGAATGAGCAGTTCTTC. This gives the protein CASTSRGGNEQFF. The full variable domain, in which reference TRBV19 and TRBJ2-1 provide the parts outside the CDR3, is DGGITQSPKYLFRKEGQNVTLSCEQNLNHDAMYWYRQDPGQGLRLIYYSQIVNDFQKGDIAEGYSVSREKKESFPLTVTSAQKNPTAFYLCASTSRGGNEQFFGPGTRLTVL.

This chain uses TRBV5-4 with TRBJ1-2; tentatively, D is TRBD1 (5 bases). Germline loops: CDR1 SGHNT, CDR2 YYREEE (reference sequence). Trimming stripped 4 bases from V and 2 bases from J, with 12 bases between. This CDR3 has 14 amino acids. CDR3 bases: TGTGCCAGCAGCCCGGGACGGGGGAACTATGGCTACACCTTC. Its translation is CASSPGRGNYGYTF. The entire variable domain, with the rest obtained from reference TRBV5-4 and TRBJ1-2, is as follows: ETGVTQSPTHLIKTRGQQVTLRCSSQSGHNTVSWYQQALGQGPQFIFQYYREEENGRGNFPPRFSGLQFPNYSSELNVNALELDDSALYLCASSPGRGNYGYTFGSGTRLTVV.

There are a few counts of this clone. The gene calls are TRBV30 and TRBJ1-1; D may be TRBD1 (5 bases). The V end lost 0 bases, the J end lost 8 bases, and 16 bases lay between the germline ends. CDR1 and CDR2 from the germline V gene are GTSNPN and SVGIG (reference sequence). CDR3 length: 14 residues. The CDR3 loop reads CAWSVEGLRREAFF. The CDR3 DNA reads as TGTGCCTGGAGTGTAGAGGGGCTCAGGCGCGAAGCTTTCTTT.

The V gene is TRBV9, the J gene TRBJ2-3; 9 nucleotides agree with TRBD2. CDR3 length equals 16 residues. V trimming: 10 bases; J trimming: 0 bases; junction bases outside the gene matches: 12. Germline V lookup: CDR1 SGDLS, CDR2 YYNGEE. CDR3 sequence reads: CARGGGGLSSTDTQYF. CDR3 bases: TGTGCCCGCGGCGGGGGGGGCCTCTCTAGCACAGATACGCAGTATTTT.

The chain recombines TRBV10-2 with TRBJ1-1, with D possibly matching TRBD1 (6 bases). The V end was cut by 8 bases, the J end by 0 bases, with 16 bases between. Germline CDR1 WSHSY, CDR2 SAAADI. The CDR3 sequence is 15 residues long. CDR3 loop: CASRQANGLNTEAFF. CDR3 bases: TGCGCCAGCCGACAGGCTAATGGGCTGAACACTGAAGCTTTCTTT.

V gene TRBV6-2 or TRBV6-3 combines with J gene TRBJ2-3; D unresolved. V dropped 0 bases and J dropped 11 bases, with 6 bases sitting between them. Germline values: CDR1 MNHEY, CDR2 SVGEGT. The CDR3 runs 11 residues. DNA of the CDR3: TGTGCCAGCAGTTACTCGGCTCTGCAGTATTTT. Its protein is CASSYSALQYF.

The chain employs TRBV27 and TRBJ1-2, with a weak D call TRBD1 (5 bases). The CDR3 is 15 amino acids. The V gene lost 1 base and the J gene lost 4 bases, with 13 bases spanning the gap. Germline assignment: CDR1 MNHEY and CDR2 SMNVEV (reference sequence). The CDR3 is CASSLFPTGVYGYTF. DNA of the CDR3: TGTGCCAGCAGTTTATTCCCAACAGGAGTCTATGGCTACACCTTC.

CDR3 residues: CSASLRQGEYNEQFF. CDR3 bases: TGCAGTGCTAGTCTCCGCCAGGGGGAATACAATGAGCAGTTCTTC. The rearrangement joins TRBV20-1 to TRBJ2-1; 7 nucleotides align to TRBD1. J gave up 4 bases and V 3 bases, and 9 bases lay outside the gene matches. CDR3 length: 15 amino acids. In germline, CDR1 is DFQATT, CDR2 SNEGSKA (reference sequence).

V and J are TRBV5-4 and TRBJ2-3; D is ambiguous. V was cut by 4 bases and J by 0 bases, with 12 bases left in between. Per germline, CDR1 SGHNT and CDR2 YYREEE (reference sequence). This CDR3 spans 15 amino acids. The CDR3 here is CASSPSGLSTDTQYF. DNA of the CDR3: TGTGCCAGCAGCCCTTCCGGTCTTAGCACAGATACGCAGTATTTT.

This clone was picked up one time. The V gene is TRBV6-6, the J gene TRBJ2-1; D remains ambiguous. This CDR3 comprises 13 residues. Germline CDR1 reads MNHNY; CDR2 reads SVGAGI (reference sequence). The V end lost 2 bases, the J end lost 5 bases, and 7 bases lay between the germline ends. For the CDR3, the DNA is TGTGCCAGCAGTTACCACAGAGACAATGAGCAGTTCTTC. Its translation is CASSYHRDNEQFF.

The chain combines TRBV6-2 or TRBV6-3 with TRBJ2-5, with D possibly TRBD2 on 6 matching bases. From germline, CDR1 is MNHEY and CDR2 SVGEGT. This CDR3 has 15 residues. V lost 6 bases and J lost 1, with 15 bases in between. The CDR3 sequence is CASSPGLTVQETQYF. The CDR3 DNA sequence: TGTGCCAGCAGCCCGGGACTCACCGTCCAAGAGACCCAGTACTTC.

This clone was seen at least ten times. The V gene is TRBV10-3, the J gene TRBJ2-7; 8 bases agree with TRBD2. Germline lookup yields CDR1 ENHRY and CDR2 SYGVKD. CDR3 length: 15 amino acids. The V and J ends lost 2 bases and 5 bases, in that order; junction bases with no gene match: 8. DNA of the CDR3: TGTGCCATCAGTGAGCCTTTGCTAGCGGGTAACGAGCAGTACTTC. Its protein is CAISEPLLAGNEQYF.

The chain couples TRBV4-3 to TRBJ2-1, with 9 bases fitting TRBD1. J gave up 5 bases and V 5 bases, and 7 bases lay outside the gene matches. The CDR3 runs to 15 residues. The germline V gene has CDR1 LGHNA and CDR2 YSLEER. The CDR3 bases are TGCGCCAGCAGCTACCGGGACAGGGAGCACAATGAGCAGTTCTTC. Encoded protein: CASSYRDREHNEQFF.

The chain is built from TRBV6-5 and TRBJ2-7; 8 bases line up with TRBD1. The CDR3 covers 15 residues. Germline V lookup: CDR1 MNHEY, CDR2 SVGAGI. The ends lost 0 bases at V and 6 bases at J; junction bases unmatched: 7. CDR3 loop: CASSYSRTGQVEQYF. CDR3 nucleotide sequence: TGTGCCAGCAGTTACTCGAGGACGGGACAGGTCGAGCAGTACTTC.

The chain links TRBV7-9 to TRBJ2-5; the D gene is possibly TRBD1 (5 bases). V lost 6 bases, J lost 2 bases, and 10 bases lay in between. This CDR3 has 13 amino acids. Germline-derived CDR1 and CDR2 are SEHNR and FQNEAQ (reference sequence). The CDR3: CASRPQGQETQYF. The CDR3 coding sequence is TGTGCCAGCAGGCCGCAGGGTCAAGAGACCCAGTACTTC.

The chain recombines TRBV5-5 with TRBJ2-7; D is unresolved. CDR1 SGHKS and CDR2 YYEKEE come from the germline V gene (reference sequence). V lost 4 bases to trimming and J lost 2 bases, with 10 bases between them. The CDR3 runs to 13 residues. Written as DNA, the CDR3 is TGTGCCAGCAGCCGATCTTTTACCTACGAGCAGTACTTC. Encoded protein: CASSRSFTYEQYF.

This chain connects TRBV7-2 to TRBJ2-1; 7 bases are shared with TRBD1. Losses at the gene ends were 5 bases for V and 4 bases for J; bases not matched to a gene: 8. Germline assignment: CDR1 SGHTA and CDR2 FQGNSA. This CDR3 contains 15 residues. The CDR3 reads CASSGGQEIYNEQFF. The CDR3 region has the DNA TGTGCCAGCAGCGGTGGACAGGAGATTTACAATGAGCAGTTCTTC.

This chain joins TRBV4-3 and TRBJ2-3; 13 nucleotides line up with TRBD2. Per the germline V gene, CDR1 is LGHNA and CDR2 is YSLEER. V dropped 4 bases and J dropped 0; count of bases not matched to a gene: 1. This CDR3 has 16 amino acids. This CDR3 reads CASSPLAGGSTDTQYF. As DNA, the CDR3 is TGCGCCAGCAGCCCACTAGCGGGAGGGAGCACAGATACGCAGTATTTT.

This sequence joins TRBV5-6 and TRBJ2-3, with 7 bases identical to TRBD2. This CDR3 is 17 amino acids long. V lost 3 bases and J lost 3; bases outside the gene matches: 13. Germline V gene sequence: CDR1 SGHDT, CDR2 YYEEEE. The DNA of the CDR3 is TGTGCCAGCAGCTCTCCGGTGGCGGGAGAGGGGACAGATACGCAGTATTTT. Protein: CASSSPVAGEGTDTQYF.

The J gene is TRBJ1-2, the V gene TRBV11-2; the match to TRBD1 covers 7 bases. The CDR3 has 15 amino acids. The J segment lost 5 bases and the V segment lost 1 base, leaving 7 bases of the junction unmatched. From germline, CDR1 is SGHAT and CDR2 FQNNGV. This CDR3 reads CASSLASRGTYGYTF. CDR3 DNA sequence: TGTGCCAGCAGCTTAGCGAGCAGGGGGACTTATGGCTACACCTTC.

V is TRBV2 and J is TRBJ1-1; 7 nucleotides align to TRBD1. The CDR3 is 14 amino acids. The V segment lost 7 bases and the J segment 0 bases; nucleotides outside the gene matches: 5. CDR1 and CDR2 from the germline V gene are SNHLY and FYNNEI. The CDR3 DNA reads as TGTGCCAGCATTTCGACAGGGCTGAACACTGAAGCTTTCTTT. Translating it yields CASISTGLNTEAFF.

V is TRBV7-9 and J is TRBJ1-5; D is undetermined. In germline, CDR1 is SEHNR, CDR2 FQNEAQ (reference sequence). The CDR3 runs 14 residues. V gave up 5 bases and J gave up 0 bases, with 8 bases separating them. CDR3 protein: CASSAGLSNQPQHF. Here the CDR3 DNA reads TGTGCCAGCAGCGCGGGTCTTAGCAATCAGCCCCAGCATTTT.

The chain carries TRBV4-1 and TRBJ2-5; D unclear. This CDR3 contains 13 residues. V gave up 1 base and J gave up 5 bases, with 8 bases separating them. Germline CDR1 MGHRA, CDR2 YSYEKL. DNA for the CDR3: TGCGCCAGCAGCCAAGTCGCCTGGGAGACCCAGTACTTC. Translation gives CASSQVAWETQYF.

The genes are TRBV19 and TRBJ2-4; 10 bases agree with TRBD2. The junction had 16 bases not matched to a gene; V was cut back by 7 bases and J by 7 bases. Germline values: CDR1 LNHDA, CDR2 SQIVND (reference sequence). The CDR3 is 17 amino acids. The CDR3 region is CASKPGVRLAGANIQYF. CDR3 nucleotides: TGTGCCAGTAAACCGGGCGTTCGGCTAGCGGGAGCCAACATTCAGTACTTC. Full variable domain (missing parts from reference TRBV19 and TRBJ2-4): DGGITQSPKYLFRKEGQNVTLSCEQNLNHDAMYWYRQDPGQGLRLIYYSQIVNDFQKGDIAEGYSVSREKKESFPLTVTSAQKNPTAFYLCASKPGVRLAGANIQYFGAGTRLSVL.

The gene calls are TRBV5-1 and TRBJ1-1, with no clear D. The CDR3 covers 16 residues. The V gene lost 1 base and the J gene lost 0 bases, with 13 bases spanning the gap. The V gene's germline CDR1 is SGHRS and CDR2 YFSETQ. The CDR3 DNA follows: TGCGCCAGCAGCTTGTTATCGCTACGCATGAACACTGAAGCTTTCTTT. It is translated as CASSLLSLRMNTEAFF.

This clone was seen just once. The sample has other DNA sequences that encode this CDR3 too. The genes are TRBV29-1 and TRBJ1-1, with a tentative D call TRBD1 (6 bases). Trimming left V 7 bases short and J 0 bases short, with 9 bases between. The CDR3 runs to 12 residues. Germline CDR1 is SQVTM and CDR2 is ANQGSEA. CDR3 sequence reads: CSAGQMNTEAFF. The CDR3 nucleotides read TGCAGCGCCGGACAGATGAACACTGAAGCTTTCTTT.

V and J are TRBV27 and TRBJ2-3; D call uncertain. Germline V gives CDR1 MNHEY, CDR2 SMNVEV (reference sequence). CDR3 size: 14 residues. V gave up 9 bases and J gave up 0 bases, with 13 bases separating them. The CDR3 is CASAGLGSTDTQYF. CDR3 in DNA: TGTGCCAGTGCCGGGTTGGGTAGCACAGATACGCAGTATTTT.

V gene TRBV2 combines with J gene TRBJ1-4; 7 bases align to TRBD1. The germline gives CDR1 SNHLY, CDR2 FYNNEI. The CDR3 consists of 12 residues. Losses at the gene ends were 1 base for V and 13 bases for J; bases not matched to a gene: 3. For the CDR3, the DNA is TGTGCCAGCAGTGAAGACAGGGGAAGACTGTTTTTT. Amino acids: CASSEDRGRLFF.

This clone was seen just once. The chain couples TRBV2 to TRBJ2-7; D is unresolved. Germline CDR1 SNHLY, CDR2 FYNNEI. The CDR3 runs to 18 residues. The V end lost 2 bases, the J end lost 0 bases, and 20 bases lay between the germline ends. The CDR3 protein is CASSEHTDSTLISYEQYF. The CDR3, as DNA: TGTGCCAGCAGTGAACATACAGACTCCACGCTCATCTCCTACGAGCAGTACTTC.

The chain carries TRBV2 and TRBJ2-1, with 7 bases matching TRBD1. The CDR3 has 15 residues. From germline, CDR1 is SNHLY and CDR2 FYNNEI. V was clipped by 5 bases and J by 4 bases; unmatched bases: 8. For the CDR3, the DNA is TGTGCCAGCAGTTTGACAGGACAGGTATACAATGAGCAGTTCTTC. Translation gives CASSLTGQVYNEQFF.